This passage covers 16 T cell receptor beta chains from one sample sequenced in a study of early T cells in non-severe SARS-CoV-2 infection. TCRdb passed the 5' RACE reads through MiXCR, listing each CDR3 protein once. The data hold fewer than 120,000 distinct CDR3 sequences, with around an eighth observed a single time. This sample comprised whole blood, obtained at baseline. The source is an adult who was a healthcare worker with PCR-confirmed SARS-CoV-2 infection or an uninfected control (not recorded which).

The table lists this clonotype with many counts. The gene calls are TRBV7-6 and TRBJ1-1; tentative D call: TRBD1 (6 bases). Germline lookup yields CDR1 SGHVS and CDR2 FNYEAQ. V was clipped by 8 bases and J by 11 bases, with 21 bases between them. The length of the CDR3 is 13 residues. For the CDR3, the DNA is TGTGCCAGCTCCTCCATGAACAGGGACGGGGCTTTCTTT. Protein product: CASSSMNRDGAFF.

The V call is TRBV3-1, the J call TRBJ2-7; possible D gene TRBD2, 5 bases. This CDR3 spans 16 amino acids. The V gene's germline CDR1 is LGHDT and CDR2 YNNKEL (reference sequence). V dropped 0 bases and J dropped 0 bases, with 12 bases sitting between them. The CDR3 DNA sequence: TGTGCCAGCAGCCAAGATTTCCGGCTAGCCTCCTACGAGCAGTACTTC. Translating it yields CASSQDFRLASYEQYF.

This rearrangement joins TRBV5-1 to TRBJ2-1; TRBD1 is a possible D gene (6 bases). Germline lookup yields CDR1 SGHRS and CDR2 YFSETQ. Between the trimmed V and J ends, which lost 0 bases and 4 bases, there was a span of 8 bases. This CDR3 is built from 14 residues. The CDR3 here is CASSLAQGYNEQFF. For the CDR3, the DNA is TGCGCCAGCAGCTTGGCACAGGGATACAATGAGCAGTTCTTC.

This clonotype was seen repeatedly, ten times or more. The V call is TRBV18, the J call TRBJ1-3; D not certain. This CDR3 region has 14 residues. CDR1 is KGHSH, CDR2 LQKENI, per germline. With 0 bases removed from V and 4 bases from J, the gap between germline ends came to 7 bases. CDR3 amino acids: CASSPPPQGNTIYF. The CDR3 bases are TGTGCCAGCTCACCACCCCCGCAGGGAAACACCATATATTTT.

The chain couples TRBV7-9 to TRBJ1-1, with 7 nucleotides matching TRBD1. V lost 0 bases and J lost 4; bases outside the gene matches: 8. Looked up from germline, CDR1 is SEHNR and CDR2 is FQNEAQ (reference sequence). The CDR3 extends over 16 amino acids. The CDR3 DNA reads TGTGCCAGCAGCTTAGCGCTGGCAGGGGGAGGCACTGAAGCTTTCTTT. Encoded protein: CASSLALAGGGTEAFF.

V gene TRBV29-1 combines with J gene TRBJ1-4; TRBD1 is a possible D gene (5 bases). CDR3 length equals 13 residues. V was clipped by 4 bases and J by 8 bases, with 14 bases between them. The germline gives CDR1 SQVTM, CDR2 ANQGSEA. The CDR3 coding sequence is TGCAGCGTTGTAGAGAGGGGTAGGGAAAAACTGTTTTTT. It encodes CSVVERGREKLFF.

The chain couples TRBV20-1 to TRBJ2-5; D may be TRBD1 (7 bases). CDR1 DFQATT and CDR2 SNEGSKA come from the germline V gene (reference sequence). V lost 6 bases, J lost 5 bases, and 22 bases lay in between. The CDR3 extends over 15 amino acids. This CDR3 reads CSAPDHDREVETQYF. CDR3 DNA: TGCAGTGCCCCAGACCACGACAGGGAGGTTGAGACCCAGTACTTC.

This clonotype has just a few counts. The chain employs TRBV30 and TRBJ2-7, with D perhaps TRBD1 (6 bases). The length of the CDR3 is 12 residues. The germline V gene encodes CDR1 GTSNPN and CDR2 SVGIG (reference sequence). V was shortened by 2 bases and J by 5 bases, with 10 bases between the two germline ends. CDR3 protein: CAWSRGGHEQYF. The CDR3 DNA follows: TGTGCCTGGAGTCGTGGGGGCCACGAGCAGTACTTC. Full variable domain (outside the CDR3, taken from reference TRBV30 and TRBJ2-7): SQTIHQWPATLVQPVGSPLSLECTVEGTSNPNLYWYRQAAGRGLQLLFYSVGIGQISSEVPQNLSASRPQDRQFILSSKKLLLSDSGFYLCAWSRGGHEQYFGPGTRLTVT.

At least ten counts were recorded for this clonotype. The chain has TRBV18 and TRBJ1-1, with D possibly matching TRBD1 (6 bases). CDR3 length: 14 residues. Germline V gene data show CDR1 as KGHSH and CDR2 as LQKENI. The V and J ends lost 6 bases and 4 bases respectively, with 15 bases between them. The CDR3 DNA follows: TGTGCCAGCTCGCGGGGACAACTTCCCACTGAAGCTTTCTTT. It yields the protein CASSRGQLPTEAFF.

This clonotype appeared a few times. The rearrangement links TRBV20-1 to TRBJ2-1, with 9 bases fitting TRBD2. Per germline, CDR1 DFQATT and CDR2 SNEGSKA (reference sequence). This CDR3 spans 15 amino acids. Trimming at V came to 5 bases and at J to 10 bases, leaving 15 bases not matched to a gene. CDR3 amino acids: CSACSPGLAPQEQFF. In DNA form, the CDR3 reads TGCAGTGCTTGTTCCCCGGGACTAGCCCCCCAGGAGCAGTTCTTC.

The chain combines TRBV2 with TRBJ2-5; D remains unclear. The ends were cut back, 4 bases at V and 1 base at J, with 13 bases in the middle. The CDR3 consists of 15 residues. CDR1 is SNHLY and CDR2 is FYNNEI in the germline V gene. CDR3 sequence reads: CASSARQVVQETQYF. DNA for the CDR3: TGTGCCAGCAGTGCTCGGCAGGTAGTCCAAGAGACCCAGTACTTC. The variable domain in full, completed from reference TRBV2 and TRBJ2-5, reads EPEVTQTPSHQVTQMGQEVILRCVPISNHLYFYWYRQILGQKVEFLVSFYNNEISEKSEIFDDQFSVERPDGSNFTLKIRSTKLEDSAMYFCASSARQVVQETQYFGPGTRLLVL.

The chain recombines TRBV28 with TRBJ2-1; D gene unclear. Trimming pared 6 bases from V and 8 bases from J, leaving 11 bases between. The germline V gene has CDR1 MDHEN and CDR2 SYDVKM. This CDR3 contains 12 residues. CDR3 sequence: CASSKRHDEQFF. In nucleotides, the CDR3 is TGTGCCAGCAGCAAACGGCACGATGAGCAGTTCTTC.

In this sample, this clonotype turned up many times. V gene TRBV12-3 or TRBV12-4 combines with J gene TRBJ2-1; TRBD2 is a possible D gene (5 bases). This CDR3 region has 15 residues. The V end lost 6 bases, the J end lost 0 bases, and 12 bases lay between the germline ends. This CDR3 reads CASRELGGSYNEQFF. As DNA, the CDR3 is TGTGCCAGCAGAGAACTTGGAGGCTCCTACAATGAGCAGTTCTTC.

This clonotype was seen a handful of times. This chain joins TRBV18 and TRBJ1-1, with 8 bases fitting TRBD1. V was pared by 5 bases and J by 4 bases, with 9 bases of the junction left unmatched. The germline gives CDR1 KGHSH, CDR2 LQKENI. CDR3 length: 15 amino acids. CDR3 region: CASSAGQGGGTEAFF. Here the CDR3 DNA reads TGTGCCAGCTCAGCTGGACAGGGTGGCGGCACTGAAGCTTTCTTT.

This sequence joins TRBV20-1 and TRBJ2-4, with D tentatively TRBD1 or TRBD2 (5 bases each). Germline CDR1 and CDR2: DFQATT and SNEGSKA (reference sequence). Trimming removed 3 bases from V and 5 bases from J, with 11 bases in between. The CDR3 extends over 13 amino acids. CDR3 loop: CSARRGEENIQYF. The CDR3 bases are TGCAGTGCTAGGCGAGGGGAAGAAAACATTCAGTACTTC.

This clonotype was counted a few times. The CDR3 coding sequence is TGCACAGGGGCAGGGGACATGAACACTGAAGCTTTCTTT. It is translated as CTGAGDMNTEAFF. The chain carries TRBV20-1 and TRBJ1-1; weak D call: TRBD1 (6 bases). The CDR3 runs to 13 residues. The germline V gene encodes CDR1 DFQATT and CDR2 SNEGSKA (reference sequence).